Each of the 21 T cell receptor beta chains below was sequenced from the same sample in a study of CD8+CD57+ T cells in acquired aplastic anemia. CD8+CD57+ cell expansion, shown by flow cytometry, had occurred in the patients selected for sequencing. TCR beta VDJ and CDR3 profiling used genomic DNA as template. TCRdb processed the reads anew with MiXCR; each CDR3 protein has one entry. The top ten clones hold 1% to 1.5% of a sample with under 350,000 distinct CDR3 sequences, under 60% of them seen once. Material for sequencing was sorted CD4+, CD8+, or CD8+CD57+ T cells (not recorded which) from PBMCs. The receptors derive from a human donor with aplastic anemia.

Many counts were recorded for this clonotype. This sequence joins TRBV12-3 or TRBV12-4 and TRBJ2-7; 7 nucleotides match TRBD1. Unmatched junction bases numbered 10, after V lost 6 bases and J lost 5 bases. The CDR3 spans 14 residues. CDR3 in amino acids: CASSRVDRYHEQYF. The CDR3 DNA reads as TGTGCCAGCAGCCGGGTGGACAGGTACCACGAGCAGTACTTC.

This rearrangement joins TRBV20-1 to TRBJ2-3; D not resolved. Trimming took 2 bases from V and 6 from J, leaving 18 bases between them. The CDR3 spans 15 residues. Germline CDR1 reads DFQATT; CDR2 reads SNEGSKA (reference sequence). The CDR3 here is CSARPRQRDWDTQYF. CDR3 nucleotide sequence: TGCAGTGCTAGACCCCGGCAAAGAGACTGGGATACGCAGTATTTT.

The V and J genes are TRBV7-9 and TRBJ2-1, with D possibly being TRBD1 (6 bases). Trimming removed 1 base from V and 7 bases from J, with 17 bases in between. This CDR3 contains 16 residues. Germline V gene sequence: CDR1 SEHNR, CDR2 FQNEAQ (reference sequence). The DNA for the CDR3 is TGTGCCAGCAGCTTAGTGCCATCCGGGACAAAAAATGAGCAGTTCTTC. It specifies CASSLVPSGTKNEQFF. Drawing the rest from reference TRBV7-9 and TRBJ2-1, the complete variable domain is DTGVSQNPRHKITKRGQNVTFRCDPISEHNRLYWYRQTLGQGPEFLTYFQNEAQLEKSRLLSDRFSAERPKGSFSTLEIQRTEQGDSAMYLCASSLVPSGTKNEQFFGPGTRLTVL.

The genes are TRBV6-5 and TRBJ1-1, with D maybe TRBD1 (5 bases). Germline CDR1 is MNHEY and CDR2 is SVGAGI. The CDR3 sequence is 15 residues long. V lost 6 bases, J lost 5 bases, and 19 bases lay in between. The CDR3 DNA reads TGTGCCAGCAGCGAACCACAGGTGGTATTTACTGAAGCTTTCTTT. This gives the protein CASSEPQVVFTEAFF.

This clonotype was observed at least ten times. The chain combines TRBV20-1 with TRBJ2-5; 10 bases are shared with TRBD2. The germline CDR1 and CDR2 sequences are DFQATT and SNEGSKA (reference sequence). The CDR3 runs 15 residues. Trimming removed 5 bases from V and 7 bases from J; junction bases left unmatched: 13. This chain's CDR3 is CSAYPSGRPKGTQYF. In nucleotides, the CDR3 is TGCAGTGCTTATCCTAGCGGGAGACCGAAAGGGACCCAGTACTTC.

Remarks on this clonotype: A much larger clonotype is one base distant, so this may be a read error. The chain links TRBV15 to TRBJ2-2, with TRBD1 matching 9 bases. V lost 0 bases and J lost 4; bases outside the gene matches: 0. Per germline, CDR1 LNHNV and CDR2 YYDKDF (reference sequence). CDR3 length: 15 residues. The CDR3 region is CATSRETGGTGELFF. The CDR3 DNA is TGTGCCACCAGCAGAGAGACAGGGGGCACCGGGGAGCTGTTTTTT. Full variable domain (rest looked up from reference TRBV15 and TRBJ2-2): DAMVIQNPRYQVTQFGKPVTLSCSQTLNHNVMYWYQQKSSQAPKLLFHYYDKDFNNEADTPDNFQSRRPNTSFCFLDIRSPGLGDTAMYLCATSRETGGTGELFFGEGSRLTVL.

This clonotype appeared many times. The rearrangement joins TRBV7-9 to TRBJ2-7; 7 bases fit TRBD1. Germline CDR1 reads SEHNR; CDR2 reads FQNEAQ (reference sequence). The CDR3 has 13 residues. With 6 bases clipped from V and 3 bases from J, the junction kept 5 bases outside the gene matches. Here the CDR3 reads CASSRDSSYEQYF. The CDR3 DNA is TGTGCCAGCAGTAGGGACAGCAGCTACGAGCAGTACTTC.

This clonotype was recorded many times. The chain couples TRBV6-1 to TRBJ1-5; D unclear. CDR3 length: 13 amino acids. Germline V lookup: CDR1 MNHNS, CDR2 SASEGT. V shed 2 bases and J shed 4 bases, with 6 bases lying between them. The CDR3 DNA is TGTGCCAGCAGTGAAATCTTTAATCAGCCCCAGCATTTT. It yields the protein CASSEIFNQPQHF.

The chain joins TRBV20-1 to TRBJ2-5; D unresolved. V was clipped by 0 bases and J by 2 bases, with 13 bases between them. CDR3 size: 15 residues. Germline V lookup: CDR1 DFQATT, CDR2 SNEGSKA (reference sequence). The CDR3 loop is CSARDIGRNQETQYF. The CDR3, as DNA: TGCAGTGCTAGAGATATCGGCAGAAATCAAGAGACCCAGTACTTC.

The chain couples TRBV10-3 to TRBJ2-7; D gene ambiguous. V gave up 11 bases and J gave up 3 bases, with 11 bases separating them. The CDR3 runs 11 residues. CDR1 is ENHRY and CDR2 is SYGVKD in the germline V gene. The CDR3 spells CASTSYYEQYF. CDR3 coding DNA: TGTGCCTCGACGAGCTACTACGAGCAGTACTTC.

The J gene is TRBJ1-2, the V gene TRBV5-1; 8 bases agree with TRBD1. Germline V CDR1 and CDR2: SGHRS, YFSETQ. The CDR3 is made up of 14 amino acids. After removal of 4 bases from V and 4 bases from J, the junction contained 6 bases not matched to a gene. CDR3 amino acids: CASSEGTGRYGYTF. DNA for the CDR3: TGCGCCAGCAGCGAAGGGACAGGCCGCTATGGCTACACCTTC.

The chain uses TRBV20-1 and TRBJ1-1; D gene ambiguous. The CDR3 has 12 residues. CDR1 and CDR2 from the germline V gene are DFQATT and SNEGSKA (reference sequence). The germline V and J ends were trimmed by 2 bases and 1 base, with 5 bases remaining between them. The CDR3 sequence: CSARSENTEAFF. For the CDR3, the DNA is TGCAGTGCTAGATCTGAGAACACTGAAGCTTTCTTT.

This clonotype was seen repeatedly, ten times or more. This chain joins TRBV7-8 and TRBJ1-5; no clear D. V gave up 1 base and J gave up 6 bases, with 7 bases separating them. The CDR3 has 13 amino acids. Germline CDR1 is SGHVS and CDR2 is FQNEAQ. CDR3 sequence reads: CASSLVGVQPQHF. In DNA form, the CDR3 reads TGTGCCAGCAGCTTAGTAGGTGTTCAGCCCCAGCATTTT.

This clonotype was seen a few times. The conserved closing phenylalanine or tryptophan is absent in this CDR3, likely reflecting a read error. The chain carries TRBV7-9 and TRBJ2-7; 8 bases line up with TRBD2. After removal of 5 bases from V and 6 bases from J, the junction contained 12 bases not matched to a gene. Germline V gene lookup returns CDR1 SEHNR and CDR2 FQNEAQ (reference sequence). The CDR3 sequence is 15 residues long. The CDR3: CASSADGGVWREQYL. The DNA of the CDR3 is TGTGCCAGCAGCGCCGACGGGGGGGTTTGGCGCGAGCAGTACCTC.

This clonotype was seen repeatedly, ten times or more. The chain is built from TRBV19 and TRBJ2-5, with D maybe TRBD2 (6 bases). V was pared by 2 bases and J by 2 bases, with 15 bases between. Germline CDR1 is LNHDA and CDR2 is SQIVND (reference sequence). This CDR3 has 16 amino acids. Here the CDR3 reads CASSIRAGGRQETQYF. The DNA of the CDR3 is TGTGCCAGTAGTATACGTGCCGGGGGTCGTCAAGAGACCCAGTACTTC.

As regards this clonotype: A much larger clone is a single base away; this may be a read error. This sequence joins TRBV7-8 and TRBJ1-5, with no clear D. Trimming pared 5 bases from V and 5 bases from J, leaving 10 bases between. CDR3 length equals 13 residues. Germline V CDR1 and CDR2: SGHVS, FQNEAQ. The CDR3 reads CASSQSGDQPQHF. DNA for the CDR3: TGTGCCAGCAGCCAGTCCGGGGATCAGCCCCAGCATTTT.

V and J are TRBV2 and TRBJ2-7; 7 nucleotides line up with TRBD2. V lost 11 bases, J lost 3 bases, and 10 bases stayed unmatched. Germline V lookup: CDR1 SNHLY, CDR2 FYNNEI. CDR3 length equals 13 residues. The CDR3 coding sequence is TGTGCCGCTTCAAGCGGGGCAAGCTACGAGCAGTACTTC. It translates to CAASSGASYEQYF.

For this clonotype: At one end, the junction sequence differs from germline, possibly due to a read error. The chain links TRBV12-3 or TRBV12-4 to TRBJ1-3; weak D call: TRBD1 (5 bases). The CDR3 runs 16 residues. CDR3 nucleotides: TGTGCCAGCAGTCGGCCCTGGGGGATCTCTGGAAACGCCATATATTTT. Its protein is CASSRPWGISGNAIYF.

The chain recombines TRBV19 with TRBJ2-7, with TRBD2 identical over 8 bases. Per the germline V gene, CDR1 is LNHDA and CDR2 is SQIVND (reference sequence). This CDR3 contains 14 residues. V lost 4 bases, J lost 4 bases, and 6 bases stayed unmatched. Here the CDR3 DNA reads TGTGCCAGTAGTAGGGGACTAGGAACTTACGAGCAGTACTTC. Its protein product is CASSRGLGTYEQYF.

V is TRBV7-6 and J is TRBJ2-5; D perhaps matches TRBD1 (6 bases). Germline V gene sequence: CDR1 SGHVS, CDR2 FNYEAQ. The CDR3 runs to 14 residues. The germline V and J ends were trimmed by 1 base and 4 bases, with 10 bases remaining between them. The CDR3: CASSLGLGAETQYF. CDR3 DNA sequence: TGTGCCAGCAGCTTAGGTCTGGGGGCAGAGACCCAGTACTTC. Based on the CDR3 plus reference TRBV7-6 and TRBJ2-5, the full variable domain is GAGVSQSPRYKVTKRGQDVALRCDPISGHVSLYWYRQALGQGPEFLTYFNYEAQQDKSGLPNDRFSAERPEGSISTLTIQRTEQRDSAMYRCASSLGLGAETQYFGPGTRLLVL.

V usage is TRBV7-8 and J usage is TRBJ1-2; D may be TRBD1 (5 bases). Germline V gene sequence: CDR1 SGHVS, CDR2 FQNEAQ. Trimming took off 5 bases at V and 8 bases at J, with 21 bases between the two ends. This CDR3 region has 15 residues. CDR3 nucleotides: TGTGCCAGCAGCCAAGTGCGTGACAGCCGGGTCGGCTACACCTTC. Translation gives CASSQVRDSRVGYTF.